This T cell receptor beta chain derives from a study of cytomegalovirus exposure and HLA in healthy donors. In the case of this clone: What it binds is unknown.

Study conclusions and caveats: Several of the most significant clusters appeared, in a later analysis, to be linked to common viral pathogens. Reports state that TCR beta sequences accurately predicted most subjects' HLA-A and HLA-B alleles. Associated with HLA alleles at 0.05 false discovery rate in a later analysis were 16,951 TCR beta sequences.

This PCR relied on a set of 60 Vbeta primers and 13 Jbeta primers. The repertoire was sequenced with immunoSEQ multiplex PCR; TCRdb's copy has only in-frame clones and lacks some. Here the sample spans 170,000 or so clones, roughly three quarters being singletons. Germline CDR1 and CDR2: SEHNR and FQNEAQ (reference sequence). This CDR3 comprises 14 residues. V shed 0 bases and J shed 2 bases, with 8 bases lying between them. This chain connects TRBV7-9 to TRBJ2-7; a weak D match, TRBD2 (6 bases). The material sequenced was PBMCs. This sequence originates from a male donor in good health and CMV-seronegative. This CDR3 is CASSLAQRAYEQYF. Here the CDR3 DNA reads TGTGCCAGCAGCTTAGCCCAGCGGGCCTACGAGCAGTACTTC. Variable domain in full (rest from reference TRBV7-9 and TRBJ2-7): DTGVSQNPRHKITKRGQNVTFRCDPISEHNRLYWYRQTLGQGPEFLTYFQNEAQLEKSRLLSDRFSAERPKGSFSTLEIQRTEQGDSAMYLCASSLAQRAYEQYFGPGTRLTVT.